The TCR beta chain described here comes from a study of blood T cells in healthy people across ages. Study results and limitations: Per million T cells, TCR beta diversity dropped about linearly as age rose.

About this clonotype itself: Antigen unknown.

CDR3 length: 16 residues. The V and J ends lost 5 bases and 4 bases, in that order; junction bases with no gene match: 13. Germline V gives CDR1 MNHEY, CDR2 SMNVEV (reference sequence). For the second PCR, which ran for roughly 7 to 11 cycles, a sample-barcoded 5' primer and a J-beta primer mix were used. A template-switch adaptor that had 12 random nucleotides put a tag on each cDNA molecule. TCRdb reprocessed the 5' RACE reads via MiXCR and lists one record per CDR3 protein. The sample includes approximately 730,000 distinct CDR3 sequences, around 40% of them seen just once. Sequencing was done on a sample of blood. This clonotype originated in a woman aged 55 to 70 in good health. The genes are TRBV27 and TRBJ2-5, with TRBD2 matching over 7 bases. DNA for the CDR3: TGTGCCAGCAGTCCCCAAGGCGGGAGTTTCGGAGAGACCCAGTACTTC. Its protein product is CASSPQGGSFGETQYF.